The next 8 T cell receptor beta chains were all read from a single sample in a study of early T cells in non-severe SARS-CoV-2 infection. One entry per CDR3 protein, called by TCRdb with MiXCR from the 5' RACE reads. The sample has tens of thousands of distinct CDR3 sequences, more than 8.5% seen once. Input material: whole blood. These receptors originate from an adult who was a healthcare worker with PCR-confirmed SARS-CoV-2 infection or an uninfected control (not recorded which).

Comments on this clonotype: Mismatch with germline at one junction end may stem from a read error. This chain links TRBV28 with TRBJ2-2; D perhaps matches TRBD2 (5 bases). The germline V gene encodes CDR1 MDHEN and CDR2 SYDVKM. The CDR3 has 15 amino acids. CDR3 nucleotides: TGTGCCAGCAGCTTAAGGACGGGGAACCCCGGGGAGCTGTTTTTT. As protein: CASSLRTGNPGELFF. Full variable domain (remainder filled in from reference TRBV28 and TRBJ2-2): DVKVTQSSRYLVKRTGEKVFLECVQDMDHENMFWYRQDPGLGLRLIYFSYDVKMKEKGDIPEGYSVSREKKERFSLILESASTNQTSMYLCASSLRTGNPGELFFGEGSRLTVL.

This sequence joins TRBV10-3 and TRBJ1-1; D perhaps matches TRBD1 (6 bases). V lost 2 bases, J lost 3 bases, and 7 bases lay in between. Germline V lookup: CDR1 ENHRY, CDR2 SYGVKD. The CDR3 consists of 13 residues. CDR3 loop: CAISEAGDTEAFF. CDR3 DNA sequence: TGTGCCATCAGTGAGGCAGGGGACACTGAAGCTTTCTTT.

There are a few counts of this clonotype. V is TRBV24-1 and J is TRBJ2-1; 9 bases fit TRBD2. Germline CDR1 KGHDR, CDR2 SFDVKD. The ends lost 8 bases at V and 7 bases at J; junction bases unmatched: 2. The CDR3 has 12 amino acids. The CDR3, as DNA: TGTGCCACCACTAGCGGGGATAATGAGCAGTTCTTC. Amino acids: CATTSGDNEQFF.

This clonotype was counted a few times. This chain uses TRBV7-2 with TRBJ2-7, with 7 nucleotides matching TRBD1. Germline V gene lookup returns CDR1 SGHTA and CDR2 FQGNSA. This CDR3 has 14 amino acids. Unmatched junction bases numbered 5, after V lost 3 bases and J lost 3 bases. The CDR3 sequence is CASSFRDRHYEQYF. Here the CDR3 DNA reads TGTGCCAGCAGCTTCCGGGACAGACACTACGAGCAGTACTTC. Together with reference TRBV7-2 and TRBJ2-7, the CDR3 gives the full variable domain: GAGVSQSPSNKVTEKGKDVELRCDPISGHTALYWYRQSLGQGLEFLIYFQGNSAPDKSGLPSDRFSAERTGGSVSTLTIQRTQQEDSAVYLCASSFRDRHYEQYFGPGTRLTVT.

This clonotype was observed a handful of times. This chain links TRBV15 with TRBJ1-4; 9 bases agree with TRBD1. The CDR3 runs 14 residues. Germline V gives CDR1 LNHNV, CDR2 YYDKDF (reference sequence). V trimming: 6 bases; J trimming: 5 bases; junction bases outside the gene matches: 4. The CDR3 spells CATRRDRANEKLFF. The CDR3 DNA reads TGTGCCACCAGGAGGGACAGGGCAAATGAAAAACTGTTTTTT.

The V call is TRBV29-1, the J call TRBJ2-1; 7 bases align to TRBD2. The CDR3 totals 17 residues. The V and J ends lost 7 bases and 0 bases, in that order; junction bases with no gene match: 15. The germline V gene has CDR1 SQVTM and CDR2 ANQGSEA. CDR3 protein: CSARGVAEATSYNEQFF. The CDR3 nucleotides are TGCAGCGCCCGGGGGGTAGCGGAAGCGACCTCCTACAATGAGCAGTTCTTC.

In this sample, this clonotype turned up many times. This chain joins TRBV7-2 and TRBJ2-1; 12 bases line up with TRBD2. Germline V lookup: CDR1 SGHTA, CDR2 FQGNSA. The V and J ends lost 5 bases and 7 bases, in that order; junction bases with no gene match: 6. This CDR3 is built from 15 residues. The CDR3 sequence: CASSRTGTSGNEQFF. The CDR3 bases are TGTGCCAGCAGCCGGACCGGGACTAGCGGGAATGAGCAGTTCTTC.

The chain uses TRBV27 and TRBJ2-3; possibly TRBD2 for D (6 bases). Germline CDR1 MNHEY, CDR2 SMNVEV (reference sequence). This CDR3 region has 15 residues. V dropped 3 bases and J dropped 0 bases, with 10 bases sitting between them. In DNA form, the CDR3 reads TGTGCCAGCAGTTTTCTTAGCGGAAGCACAGATACGCAGTATTTT. It yields the protein CASSFLSGSTDTQYF.